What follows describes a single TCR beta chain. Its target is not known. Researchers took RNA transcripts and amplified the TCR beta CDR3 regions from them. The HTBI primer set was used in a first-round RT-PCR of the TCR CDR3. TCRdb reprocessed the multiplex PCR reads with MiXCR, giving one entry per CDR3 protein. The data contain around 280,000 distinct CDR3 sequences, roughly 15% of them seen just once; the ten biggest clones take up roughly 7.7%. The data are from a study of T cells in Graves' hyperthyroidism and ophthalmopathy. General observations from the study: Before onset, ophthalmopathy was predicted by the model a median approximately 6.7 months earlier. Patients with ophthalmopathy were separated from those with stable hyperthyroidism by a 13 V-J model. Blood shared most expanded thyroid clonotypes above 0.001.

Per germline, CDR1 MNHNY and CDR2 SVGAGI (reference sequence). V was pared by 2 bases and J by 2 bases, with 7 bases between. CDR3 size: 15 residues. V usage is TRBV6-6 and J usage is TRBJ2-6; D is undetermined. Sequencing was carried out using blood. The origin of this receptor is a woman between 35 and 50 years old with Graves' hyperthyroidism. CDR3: CASSYPDPGANVLTF. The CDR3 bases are TGTGCCAGCAGTTACCCGGATCCTGGGGCCAACGTCCTGACTTTC.